This T cell receptor beta chain derives from a study of T-cell reconstitution after alpha-beta-depleted transplantation in children. V gave up 4 bases and J gave up 5 bases; unmatched junction bases: 5. CDR1 is LNHNV, CDR2 YYDKDF, per germline (reference sequence). This CDR3 has 14 residues. This clonotype was picked up a small number of times. During its preparation, the TCRbeta library received unique molecular identifiers. Each CDR3 protein gets one entry after TCRdb re-called the PCR reads with MiXCR. This sample carries about 410,000 distinct CDR3 sequences, approximately 20% of them seen once, and the ten largest clones take approximately 3.8%.

The sample here was PBMCs from the stem cell graft donor, taken from the stem cell graft. The chain recombines TRBV15 with TRBJ2-5, with 9 positions matching TRBD1. The clonotype originates from a human donor who donated a stem cell graft to a child with acute myeloid leukemia. The CDR3, as DNA: TGTGCCACCAGCATTAACAGGGGGCATGAGACCCAGTACTTC. As protein: CATSINRGHETQYF.